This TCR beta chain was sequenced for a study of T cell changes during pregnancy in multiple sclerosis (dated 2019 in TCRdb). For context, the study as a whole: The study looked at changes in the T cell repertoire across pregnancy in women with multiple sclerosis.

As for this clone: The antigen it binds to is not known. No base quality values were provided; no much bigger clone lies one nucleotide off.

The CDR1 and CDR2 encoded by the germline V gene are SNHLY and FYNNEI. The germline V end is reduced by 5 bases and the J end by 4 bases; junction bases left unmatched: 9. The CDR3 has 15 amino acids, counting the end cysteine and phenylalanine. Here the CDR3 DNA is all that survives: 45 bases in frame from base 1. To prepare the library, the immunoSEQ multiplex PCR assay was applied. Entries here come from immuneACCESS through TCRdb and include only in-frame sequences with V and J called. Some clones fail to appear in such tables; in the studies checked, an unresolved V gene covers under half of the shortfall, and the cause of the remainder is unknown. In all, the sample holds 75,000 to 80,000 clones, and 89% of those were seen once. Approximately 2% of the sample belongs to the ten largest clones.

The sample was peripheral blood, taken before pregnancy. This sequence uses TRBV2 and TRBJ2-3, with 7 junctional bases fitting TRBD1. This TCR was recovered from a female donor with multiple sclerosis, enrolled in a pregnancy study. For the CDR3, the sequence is CASSRGQWVPDTQYF. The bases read TGTGCCAGCAGTAGGGGACAGTGGGTGCCAGATACGCAGTATTTT.